The 26 T cell receptor beta chains below all came from one sample that was sequenced in a study of T cells in localized non-small cell lung cancer. The method was immunoSEQ multiplex PCR; TCRdb's version includes in-frame clones alone and lacks a portion of them. The repertoire includes a few thousand clones, 20% to 25% of them detected once, and around 20% sits in the top ten. Sequenced material: lung tumor tissue, taken before any cancer treatment. These receptors all come from a man aged 40 to 70 with stage II squamous cell lung carcinoma.

This clone appeared many times. V usage is TRBV11-3 and J usage is TRBJ2-5; D gene uncertain. The V end was cut by 5 bases, the J end by 2 bases, with 15 bases between. CDR1 and CDR2 from the germline V gene are SGHNT and YENEEA. This CDR3 has 15 residues. The CDR3 here is CASSPMGSTQETQYF. The CDR3 DNA reads as TGTGCCAGCAGCCCAATGGGCTCGACTCAAGAGACCCAGTACTTC.

The chain carries TRBV6-8 and TRBJ1-1, with D possibly being TRBD1 (5 bases). The germline V gene has CDR1 MNHGY and CDR2 SAAAGT. The CDR3 sequence is 12 residues long. CDR3 loop: CATGGGNTEAFF. As DNA, the CDR3 is TGTGCGACCGGGGGGGGAAACACTGAAGCTTTCTTT.

J is TRBJ1-1 and V is TRBV6-8; 11 bases fit TRBD1. The CDR3 length is 16 residues. Germline CDR1 is MNHGY and CDR2 is SAAAGT. V gave up 5 bases and J gave up 3 bases; unmatched junction bases: 8. As DNA, the CDR3 is TGTGCCAGCAGTGGTACGACGGGACAGGGGGACACTGAAGCTTTCTTT. Translating gives CASSGTTGQGDTEAFF.

This clone came up a few times. The rearrangement uses TRBV28 and TRBJ1-1; D remains ambiguous. The V gene's germline CDR1 is MDHEN and CDR2 SYDVKM. There are 14 residues in the CDR3. Trimming shortened V by 2 bases and J by 10 bases, and 17 bases separated the two germline ends. CDR3 coding DNA: TGTGCCAGCAGTTTAATTCCCACAAGTGAAGGAGCTTTCTTT. As protein: CASSLIPTSEGAFF. The whole variable domain, filled in from reference TRBV28 and TRBJ1-1, reads DVKVTQSSRYLVKRTGEKVFLECVQDMDHENMFWYRQDPGLGLRLIYFSYDVKMKEKGDIPEGYSVSREKKERFSLILESASTNQTSMYLCASSLIPTSEGAFFGQGTRLTVV.

This clone has just a few counts. The chain employs TRBV11-3 and TRBJ2-1; 9 bases are shared with TRBD2. Germline values: CDR1 SGHNT, CDR2 YENEEA. The CDR3 has 18 amino acids. The J segment lost 4 bases and the V segment lost 5 bases, leaving 15 bases of the junction unmatched. The CDR3 loop is CASSPASGKGFVYNEQFF. The CDR3 DNA reads as TGTGCCAGCAGCCCGGCTAGCGGGAAAGGTTTCGTGTACAATGAGCAGTTCTTC.

This clone is a singleton in its sample. This chain links TRBV28 with TRBJ2-6; D tentatively reads TRBD1 or TRBD2 (5 bases each). Germline V gene sequence: CDR1 MDHEN, CDR2 SYDVKM. The CDR3 spans 16 residues. With 8 bases removed from V and 0 bases from J, the gap between germline ends came to 14 bases. The CDR3 loop is CASGPPGLSGANVLTF. The CDR3 DNA is TGTGCCAGCGGGCCCCCGGGGCTCTCTGGGGCCAACGTCCTGACTTTC.

This clone was counted between two and nine times. The rearrangement joins TRBV19 to TRBJ2-3, with TRBD2 matching over 8 bases. J lost 3 bases, V lost 3 bases, and 14 bases had no gene match. Looked up from germline, CDR1 is LNHDA and CDR2 is SQIVND (reference sequence). The CDR3 contains 18 residues. The CDR3 loop is CASSIGQYGGRLTDTQYF. The CDR3 DNA reads as TGTGCCAGTAGTATCGGGCAATATGGCGGGAGGTTAACAGATACGCAGTATTTT.

This clone is deemed medium-sized (0.01 to 0.1%). The genes are TRBV9 and TRBJ2-2, with TRBD1 matching over 7 bases. CDR1 and CDR2 from the germline V gene are SGDLS and YYNGEE. This CDR3 is built from 14 residues. J was trimmed by 7 bases and V by 5 bases; bases with no gene match: 8. CDR3 in amino acids: CASRDRESGGELFF. The CDR3 nucleotides are TGTGCCAGCAGAGACAGGGAGAGCGGCGGGGAGCTGTTTTTT.

This clone has just one count. This chain links TRBV5-1 with TRBJ2-7, with TRBD2 identical over 13 bases. CDR1 is SGHRS and CDR2 is YFSETQ in the germline V gene. The CDR3 is made up of 16 amino acids. Trimming cost V 1 base and J 5 bases; bases outside gene matches: 6. CDR3 loop: CASSLKLAGGPHEQYF. The DNA of the CDR3 is TGCGCCAGCAGCTTGAAACTAGCGGGAGGGCCCCACGAGCAGTACTTC.

By share, this clone counts as medium-sized. V is TRBV9 and J is TRBJ2-5; no clear D gene. Trimming stripped 1 base from V and 2 bases from J, with 12 bases between. The CDR3 runs to 15 residues. Germline loops: CDR1 SGDLS, CDR2 YYNGEE. CDR3 nucleotides: TGTGCCAGCAGCGTATCGGGTCTGATACAAGAGACCCAGTACTTC. Encoded protein: CASSVSGLIQETQYF.

The J gene is TRBJ2-7, the V gene TRBV29-1, with 8 positions matching TRBD1. In germline, CDR1 is SQVTM, CDR2 ANQGSEA. V was pared by 7 bases and J by 1 base, with 6 bases of the junction left unmatched. The CDR3 runs 13 residues. CDR3 in DNA: TGCAGCGCCCTGGACAGGGATTCCTACGAGCAGTACTTC. Amino acid sequence: CSALDRDSYEQYF.

There are a few counts of this clone. The chain couples TRBV6-8 to TRBJ2-5; no reliable D call. V shed 0 bases and J shed 1 base, with 6 bases lying between them. CDR3 size: 14 residues. The V gene's germline CDR1 is MNHGY and CDR2 SAAAGT. CDR3 in DNA: TGTGCCAGCAGTTACTCTTATTTCCAAGAGACCCAGTACTTC. This gives the protein CASSYSYFQETQYF.

In its sample, this clone was seen a few times. The gene calls are TRBV6-8 and TRBJ1-5; 7 positions agree with TRBD1. CDR3 length: 15 amino acids. V lost 8 bases, J lost 6 bases, and 13 bases stayed unmatched. The germline gives CDR1 MNHGY, CDR2 SAAAGT. CDR3 loop: CASRPPTGESQPQHF. The CDR3 nucleotides read TGTGCCAGCCGACCTCCTACAGGGGAGAGTCAGCCCCAGCATTTT.

Only a few counts were recorded for this clone. CDR3 in DNA: TGTGCCAGCAGTTACGTGGGGAATCAGCCCCAGCATTTT. Its protein is CASSYVGNQPQHF. The chain uses TRBV6-8 and TRBJ1-5; D is unresolved. Looked up from germline, CDR1 is MNHGY and CDR2 is SAAAGT. Trimming took off 2 bases at V and 4 bases at J, with 6 bases between the two ends. There are 13 residues in the CDR3.

The J gene is TRBJ1-3, the V gene TRBV30; D is ambiguous. The germline V and J ends were trimmed by 0 bases and 1 base, with 4 bases remaining between them. The V gene's germline CDR1 is GTSNPN and CDR2 SVGIG (reference sequence). CDR3 length: 13 residues. CDR3 amino acids: CAWSVESGNTIYF. The CDR3 region has the DNA TGTGCCTGGAGTGTCGAGTCTGGAAACACCATATATTTT.

CDR3 sequence reads: CASSLVGTQPLYEQYF. CDR3 in DNA: TGTGCCAGCAGTTTAGTAGGGACACAACCCCTTTACGAGCAGTACTTC. The V gene is TRBV28, the J gene TRBJ2-7; maybe TRBD1 (6 bases). The ends were cut back, 2 bases at V and 4 bases at J, with 18 bases in the middle. The CDR3 length is 16 residues. The germline gives CDR1 MDHEN, CDR2 SYDVKM. Supplemented by reference TRBV28 and TRBJ2-7, the full variable domain reads DVKVTQSSRYLVKRTGEKVFLECVQDMDHENMFWYRQDPGLGLRLIYFSYDVKMKEKGDIPEGYSVSREKKERFSLILESASTNQTSMYLCASSLVGTQPLYEQYFGPGTRLTVT.

This clone was picked up a small number of times. The chain combines TRBV11-3 with TRBJ1-2; D is unclear. CDR3 length: 14 residues. Per the germline V gene, CDR1 is SGHNT and CDR2 is YENEEA. Trimming took 5 bases from V and 6 from J, leaving 16 bases between them. The CDR3 nucleotides are TGTGCCAGCAGCCCGACCGACAACCAGGATGGCTACACCTTC. This encodes CASSPTDNQDGYTF.

The chain has TRBV28 and TRBJ1-5, with 8 bases that match TRBD1. The ends lost 5 bases at V and 9 bases at J; junction bases unmatched: 3. CDR3 length: 12 amino acids. Germline V CDR1 and CDR2: MDHEN, SYDVKM. CDR3 sequence reads: CASSATGAPQHF. The CDR3 DNA follows: TGTGCCAGCAGTGCGACAGGGGCGCCCCAGCATTTT. Full variable domain (remainder filled in from reference TRBV28 and TRBJ1-5): DVKVTQSSRYLVKRTGEKVFLECVQDMDHENMFWYRQDPGLGLRLIYFSYDVKMKEKGDIPEGYSVSREKKERFSLILESASTNQTSMYLCASSATGAPQHFGDGTRLSIL.

This clone is medium-sized by share. This sequence joins TRBV9 and TRBJ2-7; no definite D call. The V gene's germline CDR1 is SGDLS and CDR2 YYNGEE. V lost 0 bases and J lost 1, with 11 bases in between. This CDR3 is 15 amino acids long. CDR3 coding DNA: TGTGCCAGCAGCGTAGACTATAGGAGTTCCTACGAGCAGTACTTC. This translates into CASSVDYRSSYEQYF.

This clone has a handful of counts. The rearrangement links TRBV11-3 to TRBJ2-5, with TRBD2 matching over 8 bases. CDR3 length equals 14 residues. After removal of 5 bases from V and 3 bases from J, the junction contained 5 bases not matched to a gene. CDR1 and CDR2 from the germline V gene are SGHNT and YENEEA. This chain's CDR3 is CASSPPAGEETQYF. The CDR3 DNA reads as TGTGCCAGCAGCCCCCCAGCGGGAGAAGAGACCCAGTACTTC.

V and J are TRBV18 and TRBJ1-3; possible D gene TRBD1, 6 bases. This CDR3 is built from 14 residues. CDR1 and CDR2 from the germline V gene are KGHSH and LQKENI. The V end was cut by 2 bases, the J end by 4 bases, with 9 bases between. The CDR3 region is CASSPTGPGNTIYF. CDR3 DNA: TGTGCCAGCTCACCAACAGGGCCGGGAAACACCATATATTTT.

This clone was picked up a small number of times. The V and J genes are TRBV9 and TRBJ2-5, with 11 nucleotides matching TRBD2. Germline assignment: CDR1 SGDLS and CDR2 YYNGEE. The CDR3 has 16 residues. After removal of 3 bases from V and 1 base from J, the junction contained 5 bases not matched to a gene. The CDR3 sequence is CASSGGLAVVQETQYF. CDR3 coding DNA: TGTGCCAGCAGCGGGGGACTAGCGGTTGTCCAAGAGACCCAGTACTTC.

The genes are TRBV6-8 and TRBJ2-6; no firm D call. V lost 4 bases to trimming and J lost 2 bases, with 12 bases between them. Germline V gives CDR1 MNHGY, CDR2 SAAAGT. This CDR3 spans 16 amino acids. CDR3 region: CASSSSRPTGANVLTF. Written as DNA, the CDR3 is TGTGCCAGCAGTTCCTCACGTCCCACTGGGGCCAACGTCCTGACTTTC.

The gene calls are TRBV29-1 and TRBJ2-2, with D possibly matching TRBD2 (7 bases). The germline V gene has CDR1 SQVTM and CDR2 ANQGSEA. The V end lost 8 bases, the J end lost 2 bases, and 21 bases lay between the germline ends. This CDR3 spans 16 amino acids. The CDR3 DNA sequence: TGCAGCCCTCTGGGGGGGCAGGGGAGTAACACCGGGGAGCTGTTTTTT. It codes for CSPLGGQGSNTGELFF.

This sequence joins TRBV18 and TRBJ2-7; D unresolved. Trimming cost V 3 bases and J 3 bases, with 12 bases left between them. The germline CDR1 and CDR2 sequences are KGHSH and LQKENI. This CDR3 spans 14 amino acids. The CDR3 protein is CASSPRLGFYEQYF. For the CDR3, the DNA is TGTGCCAGCTCACCCCGGTTAGGGTTCTACGAGCAGTACTTC.

By share of the sample, this clone is medium-sized. V is TRBV11-3 and J is TRBJ2-1; D is unresolved. Trimming removed 3 bases from V and 1 base from J, with 13 bases in between. CDR3 size: 16 residues. Germline V lookup: CDR1 SGHNT, CDR2 YENEEA. The CDR3 loop reads CASSFGFGQSYNEQFF. Here the CDR3 DNA reads TGTGCCAGCAGCTTTGGATTCGGTCAGTCCTACAATGAGCAGTTCTTC.